These T cell receptor beta chains were read from a single sample in a study of CD8 T cells in Susac syndrome. A single record per CDR3 protein comes from TCRdb applying MiXCR to the immunoSEQ multiplex PCR reads. The profile shows about 120,000 distinct CDR3 sequences, just under 95% of them singletons. The sample consisted of CD4+ T cells from PBMCs. The receptors here all came from a human donor with multiple sclerosis. The CDR3 runs from the conserved cysteine through the conserved F or W. D genes are given only for firm matches. Clone size is shown for a subset of rows, as once, few, many or a class of expanded clone.

V	size	J	D	CDR3	DNA
TRBV7-3	.	TRBJ2-3	.	CASSSDSLGGYTQYF	TGTGCCAGCAGCTCTGACTCTTTAGGGGGGTATACGCAGTATTTT
TRBV12-3/TRBV12-4	.	TRBJ1-2	.	CASSLTTDNGYTF	TGTGCCAGCAGTTTAACGACGGATAATGGCTACACCTTC
TRBV15	.	TRBJ1-6	TRBD1	CATSRDNRGSPLHF	TGTGCCACCAGCAGAGATAACAGGGGTTCACCCCTCCACTTT
TRBV6-2/TRBV6-3	.	TRBJ1-6	TRBD1	CASTLGQGNSPLHF	TGTGCCAGCACCCTGGGACAGGGGAATTCACCCCTCCACTTT
TRBV5-1	.	TRBJ2-2	.	CASSWRDGNTGELFF	TGCGCCAGCAGCTGGAGGGACGGAAACACCGGGGAGCTGTTTTTT
TRBV6-4	.	TRBJ2-3	.	CASSDSEGSTDTQYF	TGTGCCAGCAGTGACTCGGAGGGATCCACAGATACGCAGTATTTT
TRBV6-6	.	TRBJ1-5	TRBD1	CASDDRGHASQPQHF	TGTGCCAGCGATGACAGGGGGCATGCGAGTCAGCCCCAGCATTTT
TRBV7-8	.	TRBJ1-1	.	CASSLGRVTEAFF	TGTGCCAGCAGCTTAGGCAGGGTCACTGAAGCTTTCTTT
TRBV7-9	.	TRBJ1-2	.	CASSLDNREFYGYTF	TGTGCCAGCAGCTTGGATAACCGGGAGTTCTATGGCTACACCTTC
TRBV6-2/TRBV6-3	few	TRBJ2-2	.	CASSYSRGAGELFF	TGTGCCAGCAGTTACTCGAGGGGAGCCGGGGAGCTGTTTTTT
TRBV20-1	.	TRBJ2-2	.	CSASRDIGELFF	TGCAGTGCTAGCCGGGACATAGGGGAGCTGTTTTTT
TRBV6-6	.	TRBJ1-4	TRBD1	CASSLPGQGIEKLFF	TGTGCCAGCAGTCTTCCGGGACAGGGAATTGAAAAACTGTTTTTT
TRBV10-3	.	TRBJ1-2	.	CAISESKGGAGGYGYTF	TGTGCCATCAGTGAGTCGAAAGGGGGGGCTGGTGGCTATGGCTACACCTTC
TRBV5-4	.	TRBJ1-3	.	CASSWSSGNTIYF	TGTGCCAGCAGCTGGAGCTCTGGAAACACCATATATTTT
TRBV5-1	.	TRBJ2-5	TRBD2	CASSLRSGGEETQYF	TGCGCCAGCAGCTTGAGGAGCGGGGGGGAAGAGACCCAGTACTTC
TRBV6-2/TRBV6-3	.	TRBJ2-1	.	CASIPTASTYNEQFF	TGTGCCAGTATCCCAACGGCTAGCACCTACAATGAGCAGTTCTTC
TRBV23-1	.	TRBJ2-1	TRBD1	CASSLRTGTGRRWDYNEQFF	TGCGCCAGCAGTCTACGTACCGGGACAGGGAGACGTTGGGACTACAATGAGCAGTTCTTC
TRBV12-3/TRBV12-4	.	TRBJ1-3	.	CASGTSGADTIYF	TGTGCCAGCGGAACCAGCGGGGCGGACACCATATATTTT
TRBV5-6	.	TRBJ2-1	.	CASSLMSASRNNEQFF	TGTGCCAGCAGCTTGATGTCGGCTAGTCGAAACAATGAGCAGTTCTTC
TRBV7-9	.	TRBJ2-5	TRBD2	CASSPGGGVGETQYF	TGTGCCAGCAGCCCCGGGGGGGGAGTCGGGGAGACCCAGTACTTC
TRBV7-9	.	TRBJ2-2	.	CASSLTYQGTNTGELFF	TGTGCCAGCAGCTTAACCTATCAGGGGACGAACACCGGGGAGCTGTTTTTT
TRBV2	.	TRBJ2-6	.	CASSSDGANVLTF	TGTGCCAGCAGTTCCGATGGGGCCAACGTCCTGACTTTC
TRBV7-9	.	TRBJ1-1	.	CASSPPAGGGSTEAFF	TGTGCCAGCAGCCCGCCGGCGGGGGGCGGGAGCACTGAAGCTTTCTTT
TRBV4-1	.	TRBJ2-5	.	CASSQGVTETQYF	TGCGCCAGCAGCCAAGGGGTTACGGAGACCCAGTACTTC
TRBV29-1	.	TRBJ1-2	.	CSGQENYGYTF	TGCAGCGGACAGGAAAACTATGGCTACACCTTC
TRBV2	.	TRBJ2-2	.	CASRVGAGELFF	TGTGCCAGCAGGGTAGGGGCCGGGGAGCTGTTTTTT
TRBV7-9	once	TRBJ2-7	.	CASEWGHDHYEQYF	TGTGCCAGCGAATGGGGCCATGACCACTACGAGCAGTACTTC
TRBV19	once	TRBJ1-1	.	CASSISGLGEAFF	TGTGCCAGTAGTATTTCGGGGCTAGGTGAAGCTTTCTTT
TRBV7-2	few	TRBJ2-6	.	CASSSSDRASGANVLTF	TGTGCCAGCAGCTCGTCCGACAGAGCCTCTGGGGCCAACGTCCTGACTTTC
TRBV29-1	.	TRBJ2-1	.	CSVEARWGSYNEQFF	TGCAGCGTTGAAGCCCGGTGGGGATCCTACAATGAGCAGTTCTTC
TRBV25-1	once	TRBJ1-5	.	CASSAPRADQPQHF	TGTGCCAGCAGTGCCCCGAGGGCCGATCAGCCCCAGCATTTT
TRBV4-1	.	TRBJ1-2	.	CASSQDQGEGYTF	TGCGCCAGCAGCCAAGATCAAGGGGAAGGCTACACCTTC
TRBV6-1	.	TRBJ2-3	TRBD2	CASTPEFLAGAGYTQYF	TGTGCCAGCACTCCAGAATTCCTAGCGGGGGCGGGATATACGCAGTATTTT
TRBV3-1	.	TRBJ2-3	TRBD1	CASTQGATDTQYF	TGTGCCAGCACACAGGGGGCCACAGATACGCAGTATTTT
TRBV10-3	.	TRBJ1-2	.	CATTSSLNYGYTF	TGTGCCACCACTTCATCTCTTAACTATGGCTACACCTTC
TRBV2	once	TRBJ1-3	.	CASRERESSGNTIYF	TGTGCCAGCAGAGAGAGAGAGAGCTCTGGAAACACCATATATTTT
TRBV11-2	few	TRBJ2-7	.	CASRAPGLPSYEQYF	TGTGCCAGCAGGGCACCGGGACTGCCCTCCTACGAGCAGTACTTC
TRBV28	.	TRBJ1-1	.	CASSSGDSEAFF	TGTGCCAGCAGTTCCGGCGACAGTGAAGCTTTCTTT
TRBV20-1	once	TRBJ1-1	.	CSATDRNTEAFF	TGCAGTGCCACTGACAGGAACACTGAAGCTTTCTTT
TRBV6-2/TRBV6-3	once	TRBJ2-7	.	CASSYSAEPPPYEQYF	TGTGCCAGCAGTTACTCCGCGGAGCCACCCCCCTACGAGCAGTACTTC